The 24 T cell receptor beta chains reported below all come from one sample, sequenced in a study of immune evolution from preneoplasia to lung adenocarcinoma. Only in-frame clones appear in the TCRdb table, and some are missing; sequencing was by immunoSEQ multiplex PCR. The sample holds roughly 10,000 clones; 90% are singletons and the top ten take less than 3%. The sample consisted of FFPE invasive lung adenocarcinoma tissue. The receptors were gathered from a person aged 70 to 85 with invasive lung adenocarcinoma.

This sequence joins TRBV28 and TRBJ1-2; D is possibly TRBD1 (6 bases). Trimming stripped 7 bases from V and 0 bases from J, with 18 bases between. The CDR3 is 16 residues long. Germline values: CDR1 MDHEN, CDR2 SYDVKM. The CDR3 region is CASTQTGPWANYGYTF. CDR3 DNA: TGTGCCAGCACCCAGACAGGTCCGTGGGCTAACTATGGCTACACCTTC.

This clone came up once. The chain joins TRBV7-2 to TRBJ1-3; D is undetermined. Germline values: CDR1 SGHTA, CDR2 FQGNSA. This CDR3 comprises 13 residues. V was clipped by 5 bases and J by 4 bases, with 9 bases between them. The CDR3 spells CASSPSTGNTIYF. The DNA of the CDR3 is TGTGCCAGCAGCCCCTCGACAGGAAACACCATATATTTT.

This chain joins TRBV29-1 and TRBJ1-2, with D perhaps matching TRBD1 (5 bases). The V gene lost 4 bases and the J gene lost 1 base, with 7 bases spanning the gap. This CDR3 has 12 amino acids. CDR1 is SQVTM, CDR2 ANQGSEA, per germline. CDR3 DNA sequence: TGCAGCGTTGGAGACAGTAACTATGGCTACACCTTC. Translated: CSVGDSNYGYTF.

The rearrangement links TRBV30 to TRBJ2-1; D might be TRBD2 (6 bases). This CDR3 has 11 residues. Germline V lookup: CDR1 GTSNPN, CDR2 SVGIG (reference sequence). The V and J ends lost 2 bases and 16 bases respectively, with 15 bases between them. The CDR3 nucleotides read TGTGCCTGGAGTCCCGGGACTGCCTCTTTCTTC. The encoded protein is CAWSPGTASFF.

The J gene is TRBJ1-5, the V gene TRBV2; weak D call: TRBD1 (5 bases). Germline CDR1 is SNHLY and CDR2 is FYNNEI. The CDR3 totals 15 residues. Trimming stripped 7 bases from V and 1 base from J, with 14 bases between. For the CDR3, the DNA is TGTGCCAGCAATAGGGTTGGGGGGAGCAATCAGCCCCAGCATTTT. Translating it yields CASNRVGGSNQPQHF.

This chain connects TRBV28 to TRBJ1-5; D call uncertain. V was cut by 3 bases and J by 4 bases, with 13 bases left in between. This CDR3 region has 15 residues. Looked up from germline, CDR1 is MDHEN and CDR2 is SYDVKM. The CDR3 region is CASSLAGNGNQPQHF. As DNA, the CDR3 is TGTGCCAGCAGTTTGGCGGGGAACGGTAATCAGCCCCAGCATTTT.

The chain couples TRBV6-6 to TRBJ2-1, with 7 bases identical to TRBD2. CDR3 length: 15 amino acids. The germline CDR1 and CDR2 sequences are MNHNY and SVGAGI (reference sequence). The V segment lost 6 bases and the J segment 1 base; nucleotides outside the gene matches: 6. The CDR3 bases are TGTGCCAGCAGACGGCTAGCGGATTCCTACAATGAGCAGTTCTTC. This sequence encodes CASRRLADSYNEQFF.

As concerns this clone: This sample includes further DNA sequences coding for the same CDR3. This sequence joins TRBV28 and TRBJ1-2; D is unclear. V was pared by 3 bases and J by 4 bases, with 6 bases between. The CDR3 totals 12 residues. Germline CDR1 and CDR2: MDHEN and SYDVKM. Written as DNA, the CDR3 is TGTGCCAGCAGTTTCGAGGTCTATGGCTACACCTTC. As protein: CASSFEVYGYTF.

V gene TRBV28 combines with J gene TRBJ1-5; possibly TRBD1 for D (5 bases). Germline CDR1 MDHEN, CDR2 SYDVKM. With 3 bases removed from V and 4 bases from J, the gap between germline ends came to 22 bases. This CDR3 has 18 residues. CDR3 protein: CASSFQWQGEGTNQPQHF. The CDR3 DNA reads as TGTGCCAGCAGTTTCCAGTGGCAGGGCGAGGGCACTAATCAGCCCCAGCATTTT.

The chain is built from TRBV7-9 and TRBJ2-7; D call uncertain. The CDR3 is 13 residues long. V was trimmed by 1 base and J by 4 bases, leaving 8 bases between them. Germline-derived CDR1 and CDR2 are SEHNR and FQNEAQ (reference sequence). The CDR3 region has the DNA TGTGCCAGCAGCTTAGGTGACGGGTACGAGCAGTACTTC. Protein: CASSLGDGYEQYF.

The genes are TRBV2 and TRBJ2-7; TRBD1 agrees at 9 bases. The CDR3 loop spans 15 amino acids. V trimming: 0 bases; J trimming: 5 bases; junction bases outside the gene matches: 5. Germline CDR1 reads SNHLY; CDR2 reads FYNNEI. The CDR3 is CASSEAGTGRNEQYF. DNA for the CDR3: TGTGCCAGCAGTGAAGCGGGGACAGGGAGGAACGAGCAGTACTTC.

This chain's CDR3 is CSVDRTGNADTQYF. DNA for the CDR3: TGCAGCGTCGATAGGACAGGGAACGCAGATACGCAGTATTTT. The chain couples TRBV29-1 to TRBJ2-3, with 8 nucleotides matching TRBD1. CDR3 length: 14 amino acids. Germline CDR1 reads SQVTM; CDR2 reads ANQGSEA. J lost 4 bases, V lost 6 bases, and 9 bases had no gene match.

This clone has only a few counts. The genes are TRBV5-1 and TRBJ2-3, with a weak D call TRBD2 (5 bases). V shed 4 bases and J shed 4 bases, with 13 bases lying between them. This CDR3 region has 14 residues. Germline CDR1 SGHRS, CDR2 YFSETQ. In DNA form, the CDR3 reads TGCGCCAGCAGCGCGGAAACTAGGTCAGATACGCAGTATTTT. Its protein is CASSAETRSDTQYF.

This chain joins TRBV7-2 and TRBJ1-2; 7 nucleotides agree with TRBD1. The CDR3 loop spans 14 amino acids. J lost 4 bases, V lost 5 bases, and 7 bases had no gene match. Germline values: CDR1 SGHTA, CDR2 FQGNSA. CDR3 DNA sequence: TGTGCCAGCAGCAACCGACAGGGTACCTATGGCTACACCTTC. Encoded protein: CASSNRQGTYGYTF.

The chain combines TRBV5-1 with TRBJ1-1; TRBD1 agrees at 11 bases. Germline V gene lookup returns CDR1 SGHRS and CDR2 YFSETQ. V dropped 5 bases and J dropped 1; count of bases not matched to a gene: 13. The length of the CDR3 is 18 residues. This CDR3 reads CASSYWGGQGAPNTEAFF. In DNA, the CDR3 is TGCGCCAGCAGTTATTGGGGCGGACAGGGGGCTCCGAACACTGAAGCTTTCTTT.

The rearrangement uses TRBV2 and TRBJ2-2; D is perhaps TRBD2 (6 bases). V was trimmed by 11 bases and J by 3 bases, leaving 13 bases between them. Germline CDR1 SNHLY, CDR2 FYNNEI. The CDR3 sequence is 13 residues long. This CDR3 reads CASASEYTGELFF. For the CDR3, the DNA is TGTGCCTCCGCTAGCGAGTACACCGGGGAGCTGTTTTTT.

This clone was found once. The chain has TRBV5-6 and TRBJ2-1; D gene ambiguous. V was clipped by 5 bases and J by 10 bases, with 10 bases between them. The CDR3 runs to 11 residues. Germline lookup yields CDR1 SGHDT and CDR2 YYEEEE. CDR3 in amino acids: CASSFVVEQFF. DNA for the CDR3: TGTGCCAGCAGTTTCGTAGTGGAGCAGTTCTTC.

J is TRBJ2-5 and V is TRBV7-8; D not resolved. Trimming removed 5 bases at V and 5 bases at J, with 9 bases between. This CDR3 contains 12 residues. Germline assignment: CDR1 SGHVS and CDR2 FQNEAQ. CDR3 in DNA: TGTGCCAGCAGCGATGGCGCGGAGACCCAGTACTTC. Its protein is CASSDGAETQYF.

The chain combines TRBV18 with TRBJ2-7, with 10 bases lining up with TRBD1. V shed 4 bases, J shed 4 bases, and the junction held 7 bases outside the gene matches. Germline CDR1 and CDR2: KGHSH and LQKENI. The CDR3 is 15 amino acids. The DNA of the CDR3 is TGTGCCAGCTCACGAACTGGGACAGGGGAGTACGAGCAGTACTTC. It is translated as CASSRTGTGEYEQYF.

The chain employs TRBV4-1 and TRBJ2-3; 10 bases align to TRBD2. Per germline, CDR1 MGHRA and CDR2 YSYEKL. This CDR3 contains 16 residues. J gave up 1 base and V 3 bases, and 4 bases lay outside the gene matches. This CDR3 is CASSHYTSGGTDTQYF. CDR3 coding DNA: TGCGCCAGCAGCCATTACACTAGCGGGGGCACAGATACGCAGTATTTT.

The chain couples TRBV6-6 to TRBJ1-5, with a tentative D call TRBD1 (5 bases). The CDR3 has 15 residues. The germline V and J ends were trimmed by 0 bases and 3 bases, with 9 bases remaining between them. The V gene's germline CDR1 is MNHNY and CDR2 SVGAGI (reference sequence). The CDR3: CASSYSRTNNQPQHF. In DNA form, the CDR3 reads TGTGCCAGCAGTTACTCCCGGACAAACAATCAGCCCCAGCATTTT.

The chain carries TRBV2 and TRBJ1-2; maybe TRBD1 (6 bases). Between the trimmed V and J ends, which lost 4 bases and 0 bases, there was a span of 9 bases. The CDR3 is 14 amino acids. Per germline, CDR1 SNHLY and CDR2 FYNNEI. The CDR3 loop is CASSADSTNYGYTF. The CDR3 nucleotides are TGTGCCAGCAGTGCGGACAGTACTAACTATGGCTACACCTTC.

CDR3 in DNA: TGTGCCATCCTCAAGCCGGGGGCCCTAGAAAATGAGCAGTTCTTC. Translating gives CAILKPGALENEQFF. The V call is TRBV7-9, the J call TRBJ2-1; D is perhaps TRBD1 or TRBD2 (6 bases each). The CDR3 has 15 amino acids. V lost 10 bases and J lost 7, with 23 bases in between. From germline, CDR1 is SEHNR and CDR2 FQNEAQ (reference sequence).

The chain employs TRBV30 and TRBJ1-2; tentatively, D is TRBD1 (6 bases). The CDR3 sequence is 13 residues long. V lost 3 bases and J lost 2, with 10 bases in between. CDR1 and CDR2 (germline): GTSNPN, SVGIG (reference sequence). The CDR3 bases are TGTGCCTGGAGGAGGGGGGTAAACTATGGCTACACCTTC. Amino acid sequence: CAWRRGVNYGYTF.